The 29 T cell receptor beta chains reported below all come from one sample, sequenced in a study of naive and memory T cell subsets. The antigens for these receptors are not known. The beta constant-region primer was an equimolar mix of two oligonucleotides covering TRBC1 and TRBC2. Nested alpha and beta constant-region primers with the SP2 primer drove four PCR rounds on ligated cDNA. One entry per CDR3 protein results from TCRdb running MiXCR on the UMI-ligation and nested PCR reads. The sample has approximately 140,000 distinct CDR3 sequences, 15% to 25% seen once. Study-level findings and limits: Especially in CD8 cells, naive repertoires contained a few larger clonotypes, possibly CD45RA-re-expressing memory cells.

The sequencing sample was made of naive CD8+ T cells from blood. The receptors here all came from a human donor in good health.

The CDR3 coding sequence is TGCAGTGCTGAGCGGGAGATGGCAGATACGCAGTATTTT. It codes for CSAEREMADTQYF. The chain joins TRBV20-1 to TRBJ2-3, with TRBD2 matching 8 bases. CDR1 is DFQATT, CDR2 SNEGSKA, per germline (reference sequence). Trimming took 5 bases from V and 4 from J; bases not matched to a gene: 5. This CDR3 has 13 residues.

The chain recombines TRBV7-2 with TRBJ2-5, with a tentative D call TRBD1 (5 bases). The CDR3 is 15 residues long. The germline V and J ends were trimmed by 3 bases and 7 bases, with 18 bases remaining between them. Germline assignment: CDR1 SGHTA and CDR2 FQGNSA. CDR3 amino acids: CASSFRPEAGWTQYF. The CDR3 bases are TGTGCCAGCAGCTTCCGACCTGAGGCAGGGTGGACCCAGTACTTC.

This clonotype occurred a few times. The gene calls are TRBV28 and TRBJ2-7, with TRBD1 as a possible D gene (6 bases). The CDR3 is made up of 16 amino acids. V lost 2 bases and J 2 bases, leaving 16 bases between the germline ends. The V gene's germline CDR1 is MDHEN and CDR2 SYDVKM. CDR3 DNA sequence: TGTGCCAGCAGTTTAATTGCAGGGGCAGGGACCTACGAGCAGTACTTC. It yields the protein CASSLIAGAGTYEQYF.

The V and J genes are TRBV5-4 and TRBJ2-1; D may be TRBD1 (5 bases). CDR1 SGHNT and CDR2 YYREEE come from the germline V gene (reference sequence). Trimming removed 0 bases at V and 10 bases at J, with 14 bases between. The CDR3 sequence is 14 residues long. The CDR3 loop reads CASSLVPGAREQFF. DNA for the CDR3: TGTGCCAGCAGCTTGGTCCCTGGGGCGCGGGAGCAGTTCTTC.

This clonotype was counted only a few times. This sequence joins TRBV4-1 and TRBJ2-1; no clear D gene. Per germline, CDR1 MGHRA and CDR2 YSYEKL. The CDR3 runs 15 residues. V lost 0 bases and J lost 0, with 6 bases in between. The chain's CDR3 is CASSQDASSYNEQFF. CDR3 nucleotide sequence: TGCGCCAGCAGCCAAGACGCCAGCTCCTACAATGAGCAGTTCTTC.

This clonotype appeared a few times. The chain joins TRBV4-1 to TRBJ2-7; no firm D call. CDR3 length: 12 amino acids. Germline values: CDR1 MGHRA, CDR2 YSYEKL. V lost 9 bases to trimming and J lost 3 bases, with 12 bases between them. The DNA of the CDR3 is TGCGCCAGAACGCGGCCGGTCTACGAGCAGTACTTC. Translation: CARTRPVYEQYF.

In this sample, this clonotype turned up a few times. The chain employs TRBV10-3 and TRBJ2-3; D is undetermined. Germline-derived CDR1 and CDR2 are ENHRY and SYGVKD. The CDR3 runs 12 residues. The germline V and J ends were trimmed by 6 bases and 3 bases, with 7 bases remaining between them. CDR3 region: CAISDSTDTQYF. The CDR3, as DNA: TGTGCCATCAGCGACTCTACAGATACGCAGTATTTT.

This clonotype was seen a few times. The V gene is TRBV29-1, the J gene TRBJ2-7; no clear D. The CDR3 length is 13 residues. Germline CDR1 and CDR2: SQVTM and ANQGSEA. Trimming cost V 4 bases and J 0 bases, with 10 bases left between them. CDR3: CSVVKGTSYEQYF. In nucleotides, the CDR3 is TGCAGCGTTGTGAAGGGAACCTCCTACGAGCAGTACTTC.

V gene TRBV28 combines with J gene TRBJ2-1; D possibly corresponds to TRBD1 (6 bases). This CDR3 is 15 amino acids long. Trimming removed 7 bases from V and 4 bases from J, with 17 bases in between. The germline gives CDR1 MDHEN, CDR2 SYDVKM. CDR3 sequence: CASTPFQGLYNEQFF. DNA for the CDR3: TGTGCCAGCACCCCGTTCCAGGGGCTGTACAATGAGCAGTTCTTC.

The chain combines TRBV2 with TRBJ1-2, with 8 bases aligning to TRBD1. The CDR3 runs to 14 residues. In germline, CDR1 is SNHLY, CDR2 FYNNEI. After removal of 7 bases from V and 6 bases from J, the junction contained 10 bases not matched to a gene. CDR3 sequence (DNA): TGTGCCAGCACCCTAGACAGGGGACACCATGGCTACACCTTC. This translates into CASTLDRGHHGYTF.

The sample holds a few counts of this clonotype. The V and J genes are TRBV28 and TRBJ1-4, with a possible D match to TRBD1 (6 bases). This CDR3 contains 16 residues. The germline gives CDR1 MDHEN, CDR2 SYDVKM. V shed 4 bases and J shed 6 bases, with 18 bases lying between them. The CDR3 region has the DNA TGTGCCAGCAGTTCCGTGAGGGGAGGGGGGGATGAAAAACTGTTTTTT. This translates into CASSSVRGGGDEKLFF. The full variable domain, with the rest looked up from reference TRBV28 and TRBJ1-4, is DVKVTQSSRYLVKRTGEKVFLECVQDMDHENMFWYRQDPGLGLRLIYFSYDVKMKEKGDIPEGYSVSREKKERFSLILESASTNQTSMYLCASSSVRGGGDEKLFFGSGTQLSVL.

This clonotype occurred once. V is TRBV5-1 and J is TRBJ2-7; TRBD1 agrees at 7 bases. The CDR3 runs to 17 residues. Germline V gene sequence: CDR1 SGHRS, CDR2 YFSETQ. Trimming at V came to 4 bases and at J to 3 bases, leaving 16 bases not matched to a gene. The CDR3 is CASSLHRDSLTGYEQYF. CDR3 coding DNA: TGCGCCAGCAGCCTACACCGGGACAGCCTAACAGGCTACGAGCAGTACTTC.

This clonotype was seen more than once but under ten times. The rearrangement links TRBV28 to TRBJ1-1, with unresolved D. Per the germline V gene, CDR1 is MDHEN and CDR2 is SYDVKM. The V gene lost 2 bases and the J gene lost 1 base, with 8 bases spanning the gap. The CDR3 runs to 14 residues. The CDR3 loop is CASSLIPPNTEAFF. CDR3 in DNA: TGTGCCAGCAGTTTAATTCCGCCGAACACTGAAGCTTTCTTT.

This clonotype was seen a handful of times. CDR3 sequence: CASSRTGTSGNEQFF. CDR3 nucleotides: TGTGCCAGTAGTAGGACCGGGACTAGCGGCAATGAGCAGTTCTTC. V usage is TRBV19 and J usage is TRBJ2-1; the match to TRBD2 covers 11 bases. From germline, CDR1 is LNHDA and CDR2 SQIVND (reference sequence). With 4 bases clipped from V and 6 bases from J, the junction kept 5 bases outside the gene matches. The CDR3 extends over 15 amino acids.

This chain links TRBV5-1 with TRBJ2-3; maybe TRBD2 (6 bases). This CDR3 region has 13 residues. V was cut by 4 bases and J by 3 bases, with 9 bases left in between. Per germline, CDR1 SGHRS and CDR2 YFSETQ. The CDR3 is CASSPAGTDTQYF. The CDR3 nucleotides are TGCGCCAGCAGCCCCGCGGGGACAGATACGCAGTATTTT.

In this sample, this clonotype turned up a few times. The V call is TRBV4-2, the J call TRBJ1-4; D is uncertain. V lost 0 bases and J lost 4, with 9 bases in between. Looked up from germline, CDR1 is LGHNA and CDR2 is YNFKEQ. The CDR3 is 15 residues long. CDR3 region: CASSQDVLSNEKLFF. As DNA, the CDR3 is TGTGCCAGCAGCCAAGATGTTTTGAGTAATGAAAAACTGTTTTTT.

Only a few counts were recorded for this clonotype. This sequence joins TRBV7-6 and TRBJ1-4; weak D call: TRBD1 (6 bases). Trimming took off 0 bases at V and 8 bases at J, with 10 bases between the two ends. Looked up from germline, CDR1 is SGHVS and CDR2 is FNYEAQ. The CDR3 has 14 residues. For the CDR3, the DNA is TGTGCCAGCAGCTTAGCAACAGGGATGGAAAAACTGTTTTTT. This gives the protein CASSLATGMEKLFF.

The sample holds a few counts of this clonotype. The V and J genes are TRBV29-1 and TRBJ2-5, with TRBD2 matching over 8 bases. This CDR3 comprises 15 residues. Germline V lookup: CDR1 SQVTM, CDR2 ANQGSEA. V lost 4 bases to trimming and J lost 2 bases; unmatched junction nucleotides: 9. The CDR3 sequence: CSVVPREGRQETQYF. The CDR3 coding sequence is TGCAGCGTTGTCCCCCGGGAGGGCCGTCAAGAGACCCAGTACTTC. The entire variable domain, with the rest obtained from reference TRBV29-1 and TRBJ2-5, is as follows: SAVISQKPSRDICQRGTSLTIQCQVDSQVTMMFWYRQQPGQSLTLIATANQGSEATYESGFVIDKFPISRPNLTFSTLTVSNMSPEDSSIYLCSVVPREGRQETQYFGPGTRLLVL.

In this sample, this clonotype turned up a few times. V usage is TRBV7-2 and J usage is TRBJ2-1; D is unresolved. Per the germline V gene, CDR1 is SGHTA and CDR2 is FQGNSA. V lost 7 bases to trimming and J lost 7 bases, with 8 bases between them. This CDR3 has 11 amino acids. CDR3 bases: TGTGCCAGCACGTTATCGAATGAGCAGTTCTTC. The encoded protein is CASTLSNEQFF. Using reference TRBV7-2 and TRBJ2-1 for the parts outside the CDR3, the full variable domain is GAGVSQSPSNKVTEKGKDVELRCDPISGHTALYWYRQSLGQGLEFLIYFQGNSAPDKSGLPSDRFSAERTGGSVSTLTIQRTQQEDSAVYLCASTLSNEQFFGPGTRLTVL.

This clonotype was picked up a small number of times. The chain joins TRBV20-1 to TRBJ2-5; perhaps TRBD2 as D (6 bases). CDR3 length equals 15 residues. V was pared by 0 bases and J by 4 bases, with 15 bases between. Germline V gene lookup returns CDR1 DFQATT and CDR2 SNEGSKA (reference sequence). The CDR3 DNA is TGCAGTGCTAGAGATGAGGCGGGATCTGCAGAGACCCAGTACTTC. Translating gives CSARDEAGSAETQYF.

The chain combines TRBV28 with TRBJ2-1, with 8 bases identical to TRBD2. Germline V gene sequence: CDR1 MDHEN, CDR2 SYDVKM. Losses at the gene ends were 5 bases for V and 3 bases for J; bases not matched to a gene: 12. The CDR3 runs 17 residues. The CDR3 here is CASSPVPGLGGYNEQFF. The DNA for the CDR3 is TGTGCCAGCAGTCCGGTACCGGGACTAGGGGGCTACAATGAGCAGTTCTTC.

The rearrangement joins TRBV2 to TRBJ2-1, with D tentatively TRBD1 (7 bases). Germline CDR1 is SNHLY and CDR2 is FYNNEI. This CDR3 comprises 13 residues. Between the trimmed V and J ends, which lost 6 bases and 4 bases, there was a span of 10 bases. CDR3 sequence (DNA): TGTGCCAGCAGGCCAGGGGGGTACAATGAGCAGTTCTTC. It is translated as CASRPGGYNEQFF.

V and J are TRBV28 and TRBJ2-1; 10 bases are a match to TRBD2. Germline V lookup: CDR1 MDHEN, CDR2 SYDVKM. V shed 2 bases, J shed 7 bases, and the junction held 17 bases outside the gene matches. The CDR3 contains 19 residues. The CDR3 DNA follows: TGTGCCAGCAGTTTAGCGCCCACATTAGCGGGAGGAGAAACTAATGAGCAGTTCTTC. It encodes CASSLAPTLAGGETNEQFF.

The sample holds a few counts of this clonotype. This rearrangement joins TRBV18 to TRBJ1-6; D possibly corresponds to TRBD1 (5 bases). The CDR3 is 18 residues long. CDR1 is KGHSH and CDR2 is LQKENI in the germline V gene. V lost 5 bases and J 6 bases, leaving 23 bases between the germline ends. The CDR3 loop reads CASSDSTGRRAFNSPLHF. The CDR3 nucleotides are TGTGCCAGCTCAGACTCCACGGGACGGCGAGCATTTAATTCACCCCTCCACTTT.

In its sample, this clonotype was seen a few times. The rearrangement links TRBV12-3 or TRBV12-4 to TRBJ2-7; TRBD2 agrees at 9 bases. V shed 5 bases and J 5 bases; nucleotides not matched to a gene: 10. This CDR3 has 15 amino acids. This CDR3 reads CASSPPGTSWDEQYF. The CDR3, as DNA: TGTGCCAGCAGTCCCCCCGGGACTAGCTGGGACGAGCAGTACTTC.

The chain is built from TRBV20-1 and TRBJ2-7; D gene unclear. Germline V gives CDR1 DFQATT, CDR2 SNEGSKA (reference sequence). CDR3 size: 14 residues. The V end lost 1 base, the J end lost 4 bases, and 14 bases lay between the germline ends. The CDR3 DNA sequence: TGCAGTGCTAGAGGCGAGGAGTCGTCTTACGAGCAGTACTTC. Its translation is CSARGEESSYEQYF.

V usage is TRBV4-3 and J usage is TRBJ2-1; 7 nucleotides line up with TRBD2. With V trimmed by 2 bases and J by 8 bases, 9 bases remained unmatched. The CDR3 has 15 residues. Germline assignment: CDR1 LGHNA and CDR2 YSLEER. CDR3 nucleotide sequence: TGCGCCAGCAGCCAACTGAGGGGAGGGCCGGATGAGCAGTTCTTC. This encodes CASSQLRGGPDEQFF.

This clonotype showed up just a few times. V and J are TRBV6-6 and TRBJ2-7; TRBD1 matches at 9 bases. Per germline, CDR1 MNHNY and CDR2 SVGAGI (reference sequence). J gave up 6 bases and V 1 base, and 1 base lay outside the gene matches. The CDR3 is made up of 13 amino acids. The DNA for the CDR3 is TGTGCCAGCAGTTACTTGACAGGGGGCGAGCAGTACTTC. Translated: CASSYLTGGEQYF.

The V and J genes are TRBV13 and TRBJ2-7, with D possibly TRBD2 on 5 matching bases. CDR3 size: 13 residues. V was trimmed by 5 bases and J by 5 bases, leaving 13 bases between them. Per germline, CDR1 PRHDT and CDR2 FYEKMQ (reference sequence). Here the CDR3 DNA reads TGTGCCAGCAGCGTCGGGGTGAAGGACGAGCAGTACTTC. Its translation is CASSVGVKDEQYF.